This record covers a single T cell receptor (beta chain). Its antigen is still unknown. The V end lost 7 bases, the J end lost 4 bases, and 18 bases lay between the germline ends. This CDR3 comprises 15 residues. Germline assignment: CDR1 SGDLS and CDR2 YYNGEE. The sample comes from a study of cytomegalovirus exposure and HLA in healthy donors. Study conclusions and caveats: Compared with the roughly 730-donor mean, an Asian-associated ancestry cluster reportedly had fewer N-insertions, according to a later analysis. Under in vitro conditions, three CMV-associated chains were confirmed as specific for CMV antigens.

Researchers ran the PCR with 60 Vbeta and 13 Jbeta primers. Produced via immunoSEQ multiplex PCR; TCRdb's table is partial and in-frame only. Of 65,000 or so clones in the sample, 60% to 65% were seen once. Sequencing used PBMCs. This receptor was taken from a man aged 25-45 years in good health and CMV-seronegative. V and J are TRBV9 and TRBJ1-3; D call uncertain. CDR3: CASSSSGSPGNTIYF. Written as DNA, the CDR3 is TGTGCCAGCTCGAGCTCCGGGTCTCCGGGAAACACCATATATTTT.